Below are 20 T cell receptor beta chains sequenced from a single sample in a study of blood T cells in healthy people across ages. Primers used in a second PCR of roughly 7 to 11 cycles were a sample-barcoded 5' primer and a J-beta primer mix. TCRdb independently ran MiXCR on the 5' RACE reads; one entry per CDR3 protein. Of approximately 810,000 distinct CDR3 sequences listed, around 26% are singletons. The material sequenced was blood. These receptors originate from a woman aged 80 or over in good health.

The chain combines TRBV7-9 with TRBJ2-3; 9 bases line up with TRBD2. The J segment lost 0 bases and the V segment lost 3 bases, leaving 10 bases of the junction unmatched. This CDR3 has 18 residues. CDR1 and CDR2 from the germline V gene are SEHNR and FQNEAQ (reference sequence). The CDR3 reads CASSFGSGGRWSTDTQYF. The CDR3 nucleotides read TGTGCCAGCAGCTTCGGTAGCGGGGGAAGGTGGAGCACAGATACGCAGTATTTT.

The rearrangement links TRBV4-1 to TRBJ2-4, with 10 bases aligning to TRBD1. The CDR3 is 19 amino acids. The V gene end was trimmed by 4 bases and the J gene end by 0 bases; junction bases not matched to a gene: 12. Germline V gene lookup returns CDR1 MGHRA and CDR2 YSYEKL. Here the CDR3 DNA reads TGCGCCAGCAGCCCCGTCCCGGGACAGGGGCCGGTAGCCAAAAACATTCAGTACTTC. It yields the protein CASSPVPGQGPVAKNIQYF.

In its sample, this clonotype was seen a few times. The rearrangement joins TRBV7-2 to TRBJ2-7; D is possibly TRBD2 (6 bases). Germline V CDR1 and CDR2: SGHTA, FQGNSA. The CDR3 runs 15 residues. V shed 5 bases and J shed 7 bases, with 21 bases lying between them. The CDR3 sequence: CASSQSGVYYNEQYF. CDR3 DNA sequence: TGTGCCAGCAGCCAATCGGGGGTCTACTACAATGAGCAGTACTTC.

The chain joins TRBV12-3 or TRBV12-4 to TRBJ1-1, with D perhaps TRBD1 (5 bases). Trimming pared 3 bases from V and 7 bases from J, leaving 9 bases between. CDR3 length: 12 amino acids. Here the CDR3 reads CASSFSGGEAFF. CDR3 DNA sequence: TGTGCCAGCAGTTTCTCCGGGGGTGAAGCTTTCTTT.

This clonotype came up a few times. V gene TRBV9 combines with J gene TRBJ1-2; a weak D match, TRBD1 (6 bases). In germline, CDR1 is SGDLS, CDR2 YYNGEE. The V gene lost 0 bases and the J gene lost 4 bases, with 7 bases spanning the gap. The CDR3 is made up of 13 amino acids. The CDR3 spells CASSVADSYGYTF. CDR3 in DNA: TGTGCCAGCAGCGTAGCGGACAGCTATGGCTACACCTTC.

This clonotype occurred many times. The chain employs TRBV6-2 or TRBV6-3 and TRBJ1-5, with 7 nucleotides matching TRBD1. Looked up from germline, CDR1 is MNHEY and CDR2 is SVGEGT. Trimming removed 6 bases from V and 0 bases from J; junction bases left unmatched: 20. CDR3 length equals 20 residues. The chain's CDR3 is CASSFRRTGVNDPSNQPQHF. For the CDR3, the DNA is TGTGCCAGCAGCTTTCGAAGGACAGGAGTCAACGACCCTAGCAATCAGCCCCAGCATTTT.

This clonotype was counted between two and nine times. J is TRBJ2-4 and V is TRBV6-2 or TRBV6-3, with TRBD2 matching over 11 bases. V trimming: 5 bases; J trimming: 0 bases; junction bases outside the gene matches: 9. The CDR3 totals 18 residues. Germline CDR1 reads MNHEY; CDR2 reads SVGEGT. The CDR3 region has the DNA TGTGCCAGCAGTACGACACGGACTAGCGGGCTAGCCAAAAACATTCAGTACTTC. Translated, it gives CASSTTRTSGLAKNIQYF.

Details on this clonotype: A read error may be the cause here, since a much bigger clone is one base away. The J gene is TRBJ2-7, the V gene TRBV10-2, with no clear D. The length of the CDR3 is 11 residues. Germline V gives CDR1 WSHSY, CDR2 SAAADI. V lost 3 bases, J lost 7 bases, and 7 bases lay in between. The CDR3 region has the DNA TGCGCCAGCAGTGAAAACAATGAGCAGTACTTC. It yields the protein CASSENNEQYF.

This clonotype showed up many times. The V and J genes are TRBV11-2 and TRBJ1-4; a weak D match, TRBD1 (5 bases). Trimming pared 4 bases from V and 4 bases from J, leaving 13 bases between. Germline-derived CDR1 and CDR2 are SGHAT and FQNNGV. The CDR3 covers 15 residues. This CDR3 is CASSYRDGINEKLFF. The CDR3 DNA reads TGTGCCAGCAGCTACCGGGACGGTATTAATGAAAAACTGTTTTTT.

The chain combines TRBV6-6 with TRBJ1-5; D is ambiguous. V dropped 7 bases and J dropped 0 bases, with 10 bases sitting between them. From germline, CDR1 is MNHNY and CDR2 SVGAGI (reference sequence). The CDR3 is 14 amino acids. The CDR3 here is CASTPGLSNQPQHF. CDR3 coding DNA: TGTGCCAGCACCCCAGGCCTTAGCAATCAGCCCCAGCATTTT.

This clonotype has only a few counts. V gene TRBV10-1 combines with J gene TRBJ2-2; 7 nucleotides agree with TRBD2. The CDR3 is made up of 12 amino acids. CDR1 WNHNN and CDR2 SYGVQD come from the germline V gene (reference sequence). V was clipped by 7 bases and J by 5 bases; unmatched bases: 1. The DNA for the CDR3 is TGCGCCAGCAAGGGACTAACCGGGGAGCTGTTTTTT. This sequence encodes CASKGLTGELFF.

This clonotype was counted many times. The chain has TRBV3-1 and TRBJ2-7; 11 positions agree with TRBD1. The CDR3 contains 16 residues. CDR1 LGHDT and CDR2 YNNKEL come from the germline V gene (reference sequence). V shed 2 bases and J 7 bases; nucleotides not matched to a gene: 10. The CDR3, as DNA: TGTGCCAGCAGCCAACAAGCCGGGACAGGGGGTCGTGAGCAGTACTTC. Residues: CASSQQAGTGGREQYF.

This clonotype was observed once. The V call is TRBV12-5, the J call TRBJ2-1; unclear D gene. V was shortened by 2 bases and J by 9 bases, with 8 bases between the two germline ends. This CDR3 has 12 residues. The germline CDR1 and CDR2 sequences are LGHNT and FRNRAP. The DNA of the CDR3 is TGTGCTAGTGGTTTGCCCAGAAGTGAGCAGTTCTTC. It is translated as CASGLPRSEQFF.

This clonotype was seen at least ten times. The J gene is TRBJ1-5, the V gene TRBV7-2; 7 bases line up with TRBD1. The CDR3 runs to 16 residues. V lost 4 bases and J lost 4; bases outside the gene matches: 10. CDR1 and CDR2 from the germline V gene are SGHTA and FQGNSA. The CDR3 reads CASSSQTGLRNQPQHF. Written as DNA, the CDR3 is TGTGCCAGCAGCTCTCAGACAGGGCTGAGGAATCAGCCCCAGCATTTT.

This clonotype showed up just a few times. The chain uses TRBV7-2 and TRBJ2-7; 12 positions match TRBD1. This CDR3 comprises 14 residues. V gave up 6 bases and J gave up 6 bases; unmatched junction bases: 6. Per germline, CDR1 SGHTA and CDR2 FQGNSA. CDR3 residues: CASSFGTGGREQYF. DNA for the CDR3: TGTGCCAGCAGTTTCGGGACAGGGGGCCGCGAGCAGTACTTC.

This clonotype came up a few times. A junction end diverges from the germline sequence, so it may reflect a read error. The chain carries TRBV18 and TRBJ2-7; D perhaps matches TRBD1 (6 bases). The CDR3 is 15 amino acids. CDR1 and CDR2 (germline): KGHSH, LQKENI. CDR3 in DNA: TGTGCCAACTCACCACCCTCGAGAGGGGGTGGGGAGCAGTACTTC. As protein: CANSPPSRGGGEQYF.

This clonotype has just a few counts. V and J are TRBV12-3 or TRBV12-4 and TRBJ1-1; 8 bases line up with TRBD1. The junction had 10 bases not matched to a gene; V was cut back by 8 bases and J by 5 bases. This CDR3 region has 14 residues. The CDR3 coding sequence is TGTGCCAGCGCCCGGTACAGGGGGGCTACTGAAGCTTTCTTT. This sequence encodes CASARYRGATEAFF.

About this clonotype: A much larger clone differs from this one at a single base, so this may be a read error. This likely comes from a read error, as the CDR3 has no conserved phenylalanine or tryptophan at its end. The J gene is TRBJ2-1, the V gene TRBV11-3; D uncertain. Trimming removed 0 bases from V and 12 bases from J, with 9 bases in between. CDR1 and CDR2 from the germline V gene are SGHNT and YENEEA. This CDR3 spans 12 amino acids. The CDR3 loop reads CASSLDRRRQFV. The CDR3 coding sequence is TGTGCCAGCAGCTTAGATCGCCGAAGGCAGTTCGTC.

This clonotype was seen ten or more times. The rearrangement uses TRBV12-3 or TRBV12-4 and TRBJ2-4, with no clear D. The CDR3 consists of 15 residues. Trimming pared 5 bases from V and 9 bases from J, leaving 20 bases between. The CDR3 DNA follows: TGTGCCAGCAGTCTCCGACTGACGGTTGGCTCCATTCAGTACTTC. The encoded protein is CASSLRLTVGSIQYF.

This clonotype was seen only a few times. V gene TRBV6-4 combines with J gene TRBJ2-3; D uncertain. V dropped 2 bases and J dropped 1 base, with 10 bases sitting between them. CDR1 and CDR2 from the germline V gene are MRHNA and SNTAGT. The CDR3 extends over 15 amino acids. The chain's CDR3 is CASSDKIGGTDTQYF. The CDR3 DNA sequence: TGTGCCAGCAGTGACAAGATTGGGGGCACAGATACGCAGTATTTT.